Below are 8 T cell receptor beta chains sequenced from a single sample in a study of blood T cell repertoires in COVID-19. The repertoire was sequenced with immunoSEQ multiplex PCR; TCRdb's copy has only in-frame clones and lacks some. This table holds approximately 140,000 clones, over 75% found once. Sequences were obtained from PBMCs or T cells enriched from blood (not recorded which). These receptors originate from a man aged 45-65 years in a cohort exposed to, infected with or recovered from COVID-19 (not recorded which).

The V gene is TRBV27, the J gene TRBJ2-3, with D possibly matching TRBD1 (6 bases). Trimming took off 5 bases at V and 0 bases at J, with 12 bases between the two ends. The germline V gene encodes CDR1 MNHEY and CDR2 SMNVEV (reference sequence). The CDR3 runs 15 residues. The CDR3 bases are TGTGCCAGCAGTACCGGGACAACTAGCACAGATACGCAGTATTTT. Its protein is CASSTGTTSTDTQYF.

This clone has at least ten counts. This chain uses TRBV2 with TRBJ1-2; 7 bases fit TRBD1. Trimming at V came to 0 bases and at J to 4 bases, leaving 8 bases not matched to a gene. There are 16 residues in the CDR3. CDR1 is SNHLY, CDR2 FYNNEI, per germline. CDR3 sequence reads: CASSEASPTGFYGYTF. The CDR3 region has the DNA TGTGCCAGCAGTGAAGCATCCCCGACAGGGTTCTATGGCTACACCTTC.

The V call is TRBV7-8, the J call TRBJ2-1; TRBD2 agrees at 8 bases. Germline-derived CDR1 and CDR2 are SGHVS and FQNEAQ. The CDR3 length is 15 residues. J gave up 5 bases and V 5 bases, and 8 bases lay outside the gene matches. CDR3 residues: CASSQAGAGDNEQFF. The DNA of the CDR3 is TGTGCCAGCAGCCAAGCGGGGGCAGGGGACAATGAGCAGTTCTTC.

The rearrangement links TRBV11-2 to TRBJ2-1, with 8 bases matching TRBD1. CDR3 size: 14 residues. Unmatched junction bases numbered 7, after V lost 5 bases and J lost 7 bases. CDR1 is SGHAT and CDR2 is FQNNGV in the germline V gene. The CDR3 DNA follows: TGTGCCAGCAGCGCCACGACAGGGGTTAATGAGCAGTTCTTC. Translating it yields CASSATTGVNEQFF.

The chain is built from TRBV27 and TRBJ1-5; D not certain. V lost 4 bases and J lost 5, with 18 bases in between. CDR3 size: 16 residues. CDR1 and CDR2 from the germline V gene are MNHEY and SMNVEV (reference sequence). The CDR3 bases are TGTGCCAGCAGTTCCCTTGTTGAGGGCCGATATCAGCCCCAGCATTTT. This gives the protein CASSSLVEGRYQPQHF.

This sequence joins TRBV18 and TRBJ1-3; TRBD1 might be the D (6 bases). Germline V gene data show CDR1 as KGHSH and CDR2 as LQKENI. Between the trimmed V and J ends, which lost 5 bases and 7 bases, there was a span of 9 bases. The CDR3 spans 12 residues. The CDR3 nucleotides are TGTGCCAGCTCATCAGACAGGAACACCATATATTTT. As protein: CASSSDRNTIYF.

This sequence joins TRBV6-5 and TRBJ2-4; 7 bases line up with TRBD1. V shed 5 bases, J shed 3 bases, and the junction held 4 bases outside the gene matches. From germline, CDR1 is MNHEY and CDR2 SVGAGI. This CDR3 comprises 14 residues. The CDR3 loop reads CASSTQGNKNIQYF. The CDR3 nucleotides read TGTGCCAGCAGTACACAGGGGAACAAAAACATTCAGTACTTC.

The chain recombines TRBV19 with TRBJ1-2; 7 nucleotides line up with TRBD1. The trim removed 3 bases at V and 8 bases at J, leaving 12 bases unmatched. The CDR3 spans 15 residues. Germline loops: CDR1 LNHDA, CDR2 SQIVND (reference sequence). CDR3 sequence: CASSILEGGALGYTF. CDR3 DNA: TGTGCCAGTAGTATTCTTGAAGGGGGCGCATTGGGCTACACCTTC.